The sequence of this T cell receptor beta chain was determined in a study of blood T cell repertoires in COVID-19. Looking at the study overall: Acute-phase and convalescent COVID-19 samples originated in the United States, Italy and Spain. T cells, B-cell-depleted T cells, or PBMCs supplied cDNA or gDNA.

Germline V gives CDR1 SGHTA, CDR2 FQGNSA. The junction had 8 bases not matched to a gene; V was cut back by 2 bases and J by 8 bases. The CDR3 is 14 amino acids. Original analysis: Reference gene primer amplification gave nucleated cell count estimates. Assay used: immunoSEQ multiplex PCR; TCRdb lists only in-frame clones, some missing. V, J and clone size reflect that table, while D and trimming were determined from the DNA. The data show approximately 140,000 clones, under 85% seen once. This receptor was obtained from a human donor in a cohort sampled during active COVID-19. The chain has TRBV7-2 and TRBJ1-2, with 7 bases identical to TRBD1. The sequenced material came from peripheral blood. DNA for the CDR3: TGTGCCAGCAGCTTATGGACAGGCCCCTCGGGCTACACCTTC. Translation: CASSLWTGPSGYTF.